These 5 T cell receptor beta chains were sequenced from one sample in a study of OX40 agonist ivuxolimab in advanced cancers. Assay: immunoSEQ multiplex PCR; the TCRdb copy retains only in-frame clones and omits some. This table holds about 89,000 clones, about 88% found once. This sample comprised CD4+ or CD8+ T cells sorted from blood, obtained in a trial of the OX40 agonist ivuxolimab. All receptors come from an adult with an advanced solid tumor such as melanoma, head and neck, liver or kidney cancer.

The chain recombines TRBV5-1 with TRBJ2-1; D is possibly TRBD1 (6 bases). The CDR3 extends over 14 amino acids. In germline, CDR1 is SGHRS, CDR2 YFSETQ. Trimming shortened V by 4 bases and J by 6 bases, and 14 bases separated the two germline ends. CDR3 protein: CASSRSGVINEQFF. The CDR3 nucleotides are TGCGCCAGCAGCCGCTCAGGGGTAATCAATGAGCAGTTCTTC. Supplemented by reference TRBV5-1 and TRBJ2-1, the full variable domain reads KAGVTQTPRYLIKTRGQQVTLSCSPISGHRSVSWYQQTPGQGLQFLFEYFSETQRNKGNFPGRFSGRQFSNSRSEMNVSTLELGDSALYLCASSRSGVINEQFFGPGTRLTVL.

CDR3 sequence (DNA): TGTGCCAGCAGCTTACCATCCTCCGGGACTTTTAACTACGAGCAGTACTTC. Protein: CASSLPSSGTFNYEQYF. The V gene is TRBV11-2, the J gene TRBJ2-7, with a tentative D call TRBD2 (6 bases). The CDR3 runs to 17 residues. The V end lost 2 bases, the J end lost 3 bases, and 20 bases lay between the germline ends. Germline loops: CDR1 SGHAT, CDR2 FQNNGV.

The chain couples TRBV5-5 to TRBJ1-1; D is undetermined. Between the trimmed V and J ends, which lost 4 bases and 1 base, there was a span of 14 bases. CDR3 length equals 15 residues. Germline lookup yields CDR1 SGHKS and CDR2 YYEKEE (reference sequence). The chain's CDR3 is CASSLGPGPNTEAFF. The DNA for the CDR3 is TGTGCCAGCAGCCTCGGTCCCGGTCCGAACACTGAAGCTTTCTTT.

This clone was found once. The V and J genes are TRBV11-3 and TRBJ2-3; 16 bases align to TRBD2. V dropped 5 bases and J dropped 6; count of bases not matched to a gene: 5. This CDR3 has 16 amino acids. Germline V gene lookup returns CDR1 SGHNT and CDR2 YENEEA. The CDR3: CASSPGLAGGLDTQYF. CDR3 nucleotide sequence: TGTGCCAGCAGCCCGGGACTAGCGGGGGGGCTCGATACGCAGTATTTT.

This chain joins TRBV7-2 and TRBJ2-7, with 8 bases fitting TRBD1. The length of the CDR3 is 16 residues. V was pared by 4 bases and J by 4 bases, with 12 bases of the junction left unmatched. CDR1 and CDR2 from the germline V gene are SGHTA and FQGNSA. Here the CDR3 DNA reads TGTGCCAGCAGCTCTTCCTGGACAGGGTCGGCATACGAGCAGTACTTC. Translation: CASSSSWTGSAYEQYF. Full variable domain (rest looked up from reference TRBV7-2 and TRBJ2-7): GAGVSQSPSNKVTEKGKDVELRCDPISGHTALYWYRQSLGQGLEFLIYFQGNSAPDKSGLPSDRFSAERTGGSVSTLTIQRTQQEDSAVYLCASSSSWTGSAYEQYFGPGTRLTVT.